The 16 T cell receptor beta chains listed next were all sequenced from one sample in a study of CD8+ T cells in alopecia areata (dated by TCRdb to the late 2010s). The library was built by means of the immunoSEQ multiplex PCR assay. To provide template for TCR sequencing, every sample had RNA extracted and reverse transcribed into cDNA. TCRdb re-hosts the immuneACCESS table, in-frame sequences only. Its copies lack some clones; in the studies checked, an unresolved V gene accounts for under half of them, and the cause for the rest is not known. The sample yields approximately 220,000 clones; about two fifths were counted once. 0.48% of the sample is taken by the ten largest. The treatment or condition label on this specimen signifies: oral pan-JAK inhibitor, 5-10 mg twice daily. Sequencing was performed on CD4+ T cells sorted from blood, taken at roughly week 30, from a patient treated with tofacitinib. These receptors were collected from a human donor with alopecia areata.

J is TRBJ2-7 and V is TRBV5-1, with a tentative D call TRBD1 (6 bases). This CDR3 comprises 14 residues. Trimming cost V 6 bases and J 3 bases, with 16 bases left between them. In germline, CDR1 is SGHRS, CDR2 YFSETQ. CDR3 in DNA: TGCGCCAGCACCGATACAGGGACGAGCTACGAGCAGTACTTC. It translates to CASTDTGTSYEQYF.

This clone showed up just a few times. The rearrangement uses TRBV28 and TRBJ2-4; D not resolved. Trimming pared 3 bases from V and 1 base from J, leaving 10 bases between. The CDR3 has 15 amino acids. Germline V lookup: CDR1 MDHEN, CDR2 SYDVKM. CDR3 amino acids: CASSFSSAAKNIQYF. The CDR3 coding sequence is TGTGCCAGCAGTTTCTCCTCGGCTGCCAAAAACATTCAGTACTTC.

This clone turned up a few times. The chain links TRBV11-2 to TRBJ2-3, with 8 bases identical to TRBD1. Trimming at V came to 4 bases and at J to 10 bases, leaving 4 bases not matched to a gene. From germline, CDR1 is SGHAT and CDR2 FQNNGV. This CDR3 contains 12 residues. This chain's CDR3 is CASSSGQAAQYF. The CDR3 DNA reads TGTGCCAGCAGCTCGGGACAGGCTGCGCAGTATTTT.

This clone appeared once. The V and J genes are TRBV5-1 and TRBJ2-3; D is unresolved. The germline gives CDR1 SGHRS, CDR2 YFSETQ. The CDR3 has 12 amino acids. V was clipped by 5 bases and J by 3 bases, with 7 bases between them. The CDR3 DNA reads as TGCGCCAGCAGGTTCGGAACAGATACGCAGTATTTT. Its translation: CASRFGTDTQYF.

V gene TRBV25-1 combines with J gene TRBJ2-7, with 7 positions matching TRBD1. The CDR3 runs to 13 residues. Germline CDR1 is MGHDK and CDR2 is SYGVNS. V lost 4 bases to trimming and J lost 5 bases; unmatched junction nucleotides: 5. CDR3 amino acids: CASSGQRGHEQYF. CDR3 DNA sequence: TGTGCCAGCAGTGGTCAGAGGGGGCACGAGCAGTACTTC.

This clone has just a few counts. The chain recombines TRBV19 with TRBJ2-7; D is unresolved. The V end was cut by 5 bases, the J end by 4 bases, with 9 bases between. CDR3 length: 12 amino acids. Germline CDR1 reads LNHDA; CDR2 reads SQIVND (reference sequence). CDR3 loop: CASSFGPYEQYF. In DNA, the CDR3 is TGTGCCAGTAGTTTTGGACCTTACGAGCAGTACTTC.

The sample holds a few counts of this clone. The rearrangement joins TRBV2 to TRBJ2-2, with D possibly matching TRBD1 (6 bases). From germline, CDR1 is SNHLY and CDR2 FYNNEI. There are 16 residues in the CDR3. The germline V and J ends were trimmed by 1 base and 4 bases, with 13 bases remaining between them. In nucleotides, the CDR3 is TGTGCCAGCAGTGAAGGAAGGGACAAGACCACCGGGGAGCTGTTTTTT. It is translated as CASSEGRDKTTGELFF.

CDR3 protein: CASSYSGGGPNNEQFF. The CDR3 DNA follows: TGTGCCAGCAGTTACTCGGGCGGGGGGCCAAACAATGAGCAGTTCTTC. The chain recombines TRBV6-5 with TRBJ2-1; 8 bases line up with TRBD2. V lost 0 bases, J lost 5 bases, and 6 bases stayed unmatched. The CDR3 is 16 residues long. The germline V gene encodes CDR1 MNHEY and CDR2 SVGAGI.

This clone was counted only a few times. V is TRBV30 and J is TRBJ2-5; 8 positions match TRBD1. The CDR3 runs 12 residues. Germline CDR1 is GTSNPN and CDR2 is SVGIG (reference sequence). J was trimmed by 11 bases and V by 6 bases; bases with no gene match: 11. CDR3 sequence (DNA): TGTGCCTGCCCCGGACAGGGTCATGAGCAGTACTTC. Residues: CACPGQGHEQYF.

The table lists this clone with a few counts. At one of its ends the junction is not consistent with the germline gene, which may arise from a read error. The chain employs TRBV7-9 and TRBJ2-1; D is ambiguous. The length of the CDR3 is 15 residues. Germline CDR1 reads SEHNR; CDR2 reads FQNEAQ (reference sequence). In DNA form, the CDR3 reads TGTGCCAGCAGATCGAACATCGGGTCCTCCAATGAGCAGTTCTTC. Translated, it gives CASRSNIGSSNEQFF.

This clone was seen more than once but under ten times. The chain has TRBV19 and TRBJ2-2; tentative D call: TRBD1 (6 bases). V was cut by 5 bases and J by 4 bases, with 14 bases left in between. This CDR3 is built from 15 residues. CDR1 and CDR2 (germline): LNHDA, SQIVND (reference sequence). As DNA, the CDR3 is TGTGCCAGTAGTCGAACAGGGCAGGCCACCGGGGAGCTGTTTTTT. As protein: CASSRTGQATGELFF. Using reference TRBV19 and TRBJ2-2 for the parts outside the CDR3, the full variable domain is DGGITQSPKYLFRKEGQNVTLSCEQNLNHDAMYWYRQDPGQGLRLIYYSQIVNDFQKGDIAEGYSVSREKKESFPLTVTSAQKNPTAFYLCASSRTGQATGELFFGEGSRLTVL.

The rearrangement joins TRBV4-1 to TRBJ1-1, with D possibly being TRBD1 (6 bases). Deletions cut 3 bases from V and 2 bases from J, with 13 bases between. Germline V gives CDR1 MGHRA, CDR2 YSYEKL. The CDR3 covers 15 residues. The CDR3 DNA follows: TGCGCCAGCAGCCAGGAAGACAGGTTCAACACTGAAGCTTTCTTT. Translation gives CASSQEDRFNTEAFF.

The rearrangement uses TRBV9 and TRBJ2-2, with D perhaps assigned TRBD1 or TRBD2 (5 bases each). Trimming took 4 bases from V and 1 from J, leaving 11 bases between them. Germline V gene data show CDR1 as SGDLS and CDR2 as YYNGEE. The CDR3 is made up of 15 amino acids. In DNA, the CDR3 is TGTGCCAGCAGCCTCAGAGGGGAGAACACCGGGGAGCTGTTTTTT. Its protein product is CASSLRGENTGELFF.

This clone was observed a handful of times. The V call is TRBV29-1, the J call TRBJ2-7; 7 bases map to TRBD2. CDR1 is SQVTM and CDR2 is ANQGSEA in the germline V gene. The CDR3 has 12 amino acids. V lost 3 bases to trimming and J lost 3 bases; unmatched junction nucleotides: 2. CDR3: CSVERGGYEQYF. The CDR3 nucleotides are TGCAGCGTTGAGCGCGGGGGCTACGAGCAGTACTTC.

V is TRBV9 and J is TRBJ2-3; D is unresolved. CDR1 SGDLS and CDR2 YYNGEE come from the germline V gene. Trimming left V 0 bases short and J 0 bases short, with 5 bases between. CDR3 length: 14 residues. The CDR3 sequence is CASSVDGSTDTQYF. The CDR3, as DNA: TGTGCCAGCAGCGTAGACGGGAGCACAGATACGCAGTATTTT.

The chain combines TRBV5-1 with TRBJ1-2; 8 bases fit TRBD1. This CDR3 comprises 17 residues. CDR1 and CDR2 from the germline V gene are SGHRS and YFSETQ. The ends lost 0 bases at V and 4 bases at J; junction bases unmatched: 11. Written as DNA, the CDR3 is TGCGCCAGCAGCTTGGAATGGGGCGGACAGGGTATCTATGGCTACACCTTC. This sequence encodes CASSLEWGGQGIYGYTF.